This T cell receptor beta chain was recovered during a study of blood T cell repertoires in COVID-19. V dropped 2 bases and J dropped 4 bases, with 15 bases sitting between them. The CDR3 spans 15 residues. In germline, CDR1 is SGHRS, CDR2 YFSETQ. Sequenced by immunoSEQ multiplex PCR; TCRdb stores in-frame clones only, minus some. This sample carries about 190,000 clones, around four fifths of them seen once, and the ten largest clones take roughly an eighth. Sequencing input: peripheral blood. V is TRBV5-1 and J is TRBJ1-1; D unclear. The receptor's source is a man in his thirties or forties with active or convalescent COVID-19. The CDR3 bases are TGCGCCAGCAGCTTCGGGAACGCTGGCGGCACTGAAGCTTTCTTT. It codes for CASSFGNAGGTEAFF.